This is a list of T cell receptor beta chains from one sample in a study of human T cells and chemical hapten exposure. TCRdb fed the RACE reads into MiXCR, producing one record per CDR3 protein. The table has over 65,000 distinct CDR3 sequences, 11% seen once. Sequencing used whole blood, obtained in connection with sensitization to the hapten diphenylcyclopropenone (DPC). All receptors derive from a man aged 18 to 30 with alopecia areata. Some clones in this sample may be carry-over from other donors' samples. Each CDR3 is given with its conserved first and last residue. The D gene is left open where the match is weak. Clone size is given for some rows only: seen once, a few or many times, or a class if the clone is expanded.

d_call	v_call	clone_size	j_call	cdr3_aa	cdr3_nt
NA	TRBV28	many	TRBJ2-1	CASSSPSTGNEQFF	TGTGCCAGCAGTTCACCCTCGACAGGCAATGAGCAGTTCTTC
NA	TRBV12-3/TRBV12-4	NA	TRBJ2-1	CASSFWGIEQFF	TGTGCCAGCAGTTTCTGGGGGATTGAGCAGTTCTTC
TRBD1	TRBV28	many	TRBJ1-5	CASRTDRGLIQPQHF	TGTGCCAGCAGGACAGACAGGGGTTTGATTCAGCCCCAGCATTTT
NA	TRBV29-1	NA	TRBJ1-1	CSMDSPENTEAFF	TGCAGCATGGACTCTCCGGAGAACACTGAAGCTTTCTTT
NA	TRBV6-4	once	TRBJ2-2	CASSDAGSTGELFF	TGTGCCAGCAGTGACGCGGGGAGCACCGGGGAGCTGTTTTTT
NA	TRBV4-2	NA	TRBJ1-1	CASSQGYRQNTEAFF	TGTGCCAGCAGCCAAGGGTACAGACAGAACACTGAAGCTTTCTTT
NA	TRBV10-3	NA	TRBJ1-1	CAIASWGYTEAFF	TGTGCCATCGCTTCCTGGGGATATACTGAAGCTTTCTTT
TRBD1	TRBV5-1	NA	TRBJ1-2	CASSSGQGNYGYTF	TGCGCCAGCAGCTCAGGACAGGGCAACTATGGCTACACCTTC
TRBD2	TRBV12-3/TRBV12-4	many	TRBJ2-1	CASSWTSGAYEQFF	TGTGCCAGCAGCTGGACTAGCGGGGCCTATGAGCAGTTCTTC
NA	TRBV5-5	few	TRBJ1-5	CASSKTQGQPQHF	TGTGCCAGCTCGAAGACTCAGGGACAGCCCCAGCATTTT
NA	TRBV2	few	TRBJ1-6	CASFTPYNSPLHF	TGTGCCAGCTTTACCCCCTATAATTCACCCCTCCACTTT
NA	TRBV2	NA	TRBJ1-2	CASSDPAYYGYTF	TGTGCCAGCAGTGATCCAGCCTACTATGGCTACACCTTC
TRBD1	TRBV10-3	few	TRBJ1-4	CAISGVRTGVSEKLFF	TGTGCCATCAGTGGGGTTCGGACAGGGGTTAGCGAAAAACTGTTTTTT
TRBD2	TRBV7-2	NA	TRBJ2-3	CASSLIFGGTDTQYF	TGTGCCAGCAGCTTAATCTTCGGGGGGACAGATACGCAGTATTTT
NA	TRBV12-3/TRBV12-4	few	TRBJ1-6	CASSPTVGRGSPLHF	TGTGCCAGCAGTCCGACAGTTGGTAGGGGTTCACCCCTCCACTTT
TRBD2	TRBV29-1	NA	TRBJ2-3	CSVKTSGEDTDTQYF	TGCAGCGTCAAGACTAGCGGGGAAGACACAGATACGCAGTATTTT
TRBD1	TRBV19	NA	TRBJ2-2	CASSKGQAGGELFF	TGTGCCAGTAGTAAAGGACAGGCCGGTGGGGAGCTGTTTTTT